The sequence of this T cell receptor (beta chain) was determined in a study of follicular helper T cells after annual influenza vaccination. Study context: Some donors were sampled over the 2013-2014, 2014-2015 and 2015-2016 vaccinations. Study-wide points: Successive annual vaccinations recalled a recurrent oligoclonal ICOS+CD38+ cTfh response with influenza-specific clonotypes.

Time point meaning: 2015-2016 season, pre-vaccination. Method: immunoSEQ multiplex PCR; TCRdb's copy keeps in-frame clones and lacks some. The sample holds around 4,800 clones, approximately 83% seen once. Germline V gene data show CDR1 as SGHDT and CDR2 as YYEEEE. This CDR3 has 15 amino acids. V was cut by 0 bases and J by 4 bases, with 11 bases left in between. Note on this clone: Its matching antigen is unknown.

The material was CXCR5+ CD38- circulating T follicular helper cells from blood, obtained on the day of influenza vaccination. Subset indicated: circulating Tfh, non-naive CD4+CXCR5+PD-1+ (ICOS+CD38+ or ICOS-CD38-). The chain links TRBV5-6 to TRBJ1-3; D gene ambiguous. The clonotype comes from an adult who received the influenza vaccine. The CDR3 nucleotides read TGTGCCAGCAGCTTGGGGGTCGGCCTCGGAAACACCATATATTTT. It specifies CASSLGVGLGNTIYF. The complete variable domain, with remaining parts taken from reference TRBV5-6 and TRBJ1-3, reads DAGVTQSPTHLIKTRGQQVTLRCSPKSGHDTVSWYQQALGQGPQFIFQYYEEEERQRGNFPDRFSGHQFPNYSSELNVNALLLGDSALYLCASSLGVGLGNTIYFGEGSWLTVV.